This passage covers 26 T cell receptor beta chains from one sample sequenced in a study of cytomegalovirus exposure and HLA in healthy donors. The PCR employed 60 Vbeta primers together with 13 Jbeta primers. Sequencing was performed with immunoSEQ multiplex PCR; in TCRdb, only in-frame clones are kept and a portion is missing. Of over 100,000 clones listed, 63% are singletons. Input material: PBMCs. These receptor sequences come from a man aged 35 to 55 in good health and CMV-seropositive.

The V and J genes are TRBV18 and TRBJ2-6; D not certain. This CDR3 has 15 residues. Per germline, CDR1 KGHSH and CDR2 LQKENI. Trimming shortened V by 3 bases and J by 1 base, and 7 bases separated the two germline ends. Here the CDR3 reads CASSPPVSGANVLTF. CDR3 coding DNA: TGTGCCAGCTCACCTCCGGTATCTGGGGCCAACGTCCTGACTTTC.

The chain joins TRBV5-5 to TRBJ2-7, with TRBD1 identical over 9 bases. CDR1 is SGHKS, CDR2 YYEKEE, per germline (reference sequence). The CDR3 consists of 15 residues. The V gene end was trimmed by 4 bases and the J gene end by 0 bases; junction bases not matched to a gene: 5. The DNA of the CDR3 is TGTGCCAGCAGCCCACAGGGGGCCCCCTCCTACGAGCAGTACTTC. Residues: CASSPQGAPSYEQYF.

The chain employs TRBV2 and TRBJ1-4; 8 positions match TRBD1. The germline gives CDR1 SNHLY, CDR2 FYNNEI. V shed 8 bases and J 5 bases; nucleotides not matched to a gene: 13. The CDR3 length is 16 residues. The DNA for the CDR3 is TGTGCCAGCGAATTCGATTTAACAGGGGGGAATGAAAAACTGTTTTTT. Amino acid sequence: CASEFDLTGGNEKLFF.

The gene calls are TRBV6-5 and TRBJ1-2; 7 nucleotides match TRBD1. Trimming took 7 bases from V and 0 from J; bases not matched to a gene: 5. The CDR3 sequence is 14 residues long. Germline V lookup: CDR1 MNHEY, CDR2 SVGAGI. The CDR3 sequence is CASTRQGPNYGYTF. The CDR3 DNA reads TGTGCCAGCACCAGACAGGGACCTAACTATGGCTACACCTTC.

This clone was observed a handful of times. The genes are TRBV5-1 and TRBJ1-1; 8 bases agree with TRBD1. CDR3 length: 16 residues. V lost 0 bases and J lost 3; bases outside the gene matches: 7. Germline-derived CDR1 and CDR2 are SGHRS and YFSETQ. The CDR3 here is CASSLGTGLSDTEAFF. The CDR3 DNA is TGCGCCAGCAGCTTGGGGACAGGGCTGTCGGACACTGAAGCTTTCTTT.

The chain recombines TRBV9 with TRBJ2-1, with D tentatively TRBD2 (5 bases). Deletions cut 3 bases from V and 4 bases from J, with 8 bases between. CDR1 is SGDLS and CDR2 is YYNGEE in the germline V gene. This CDR3 is built from 13 residues. Written as DNA, the CDR3 is TGTGCCAGCAGCGAGAGAGGGTACAATGAGCAGTTCTTC. Its translation: CASSERGYNEQFF.

This clone has more than one count but fewer than ten. This sequence joins TRBV18 and TRBJ1-1, with 8 bases identical to TRBD1. Germline assignment: CDR1 KGHSH and CDR2 LQKENI. Trimming took 2 bases from V and 3 from J; bases not matched to a gene: 2. CDR3 size: 14 residues. CDR3 amino acids: CASSPRGQDTEAFF. CDR3 in DNA: TGTGCCAGCTCACCAAGGGGACAGGACACTGAAGCTTTCTTT.

The rearrangement joins TRBV14 to TRBJ1-4; D is possibly TRBD1 (6 bases). Per germline, CDR1 SGHDN and CDR2 FVKESK. Trimming removed 1 base from V and 2 bases from J, with 11 bases in between. This CDR3 has 16 residues. The CDR3 DNA follows: TGTGCCAGCAGCCAAGTGAGGGGGTGGACTAATGAAAAACTGTTTTTT. Translation: CASSQVRGWTNEKLFF.

The J gene is TRBJ2-2, the V gene TRBV30, with D hard to call. V lost 2 bases and J 6 bases, leaving 13 bases between the germline ends. CDR1 and CDR2 (germline): GTSNPN, SVGIG (reference sequence). The CDR3 runs to 14 residues. The CDR3 DNA follows: TGTGCCTGGAGTTTTCTAGATCGGGCCGGGGAGCTGTTTTTT. Its protein product is CAWSFLDRAGELFF.

The chain links TRBV10-1 to TRBJ2-3; D is undetermined. Germline values: CDR1 WNHNN, CDR2 SYGVQD (reference sequence). V was trimmed by 3 bases and J by 1 base, leaving 14 bases between them. This CDR3 spans 16 amino acids. CDR3 residues: CASSDISQEGTDTQYF. In DNA form, the CDR3 reads TGCGCCAGCAGTGATATTAGTCAGGAAGGCACAGATACGCAGTATTTT.

The gene calls are TRBV7-2 and TRBJ2-1; 8 bases line up with TRBD2. CDR1 SGHTA and CDR2 FQGNSA come from the germline V gene. The CDR3 loop spans 15 amino acids. V shed 0 bases, J shed 5 bases, and the junction held 3 bases outside the gene matches. The CDR3 sequence: CASSLASGENNEQFF. In DNA form, the CDR3 reads TGTGCCAGCAGCTTAGCTAGCGGGGAAAACAATGAGCAGTTCTTC. The entire variable domain, with the rest obtained from reference TRBV7-2 and TRBJ2-1, is as follows: GAGVSQSPSNKVTEKGKDVELRCDPISGHTALYWYRQSLGQGLEFLIYFQGNSAPDKSGLPSDRFSAERTGGSVSTLTIQRTQQEDSAVYLCASSLASGENNEQFFGPGTRLTVL.

The V call is TRBV5-4, the J call TRBJ2-3; TRBD2 agrees at 8 bases. The CDR3 spans 16 residues. V was clipped by 4 bases and J by 2 bases; unmatched bases: 9. Germline V gene lookup returns CDR1 SGHNT and CDR2 YYREEE (reference sequence). This CDR3 is CASSRQLAGFTDTQYF. The CDR3 DNA reads as TGTGCCAGCAGCCGACAGCTAGCGGGTTTCACAGATACGCAGTATTTT.

This rearrangement joins TRBV7-8 to TRBJ1-5, with 7 bases lining up with TRBD1. CDR3 length: 15 residues. Germline trimming cut 5 bases from V and 4 bases from J; bases unmatched to any gene: 8. CDR1 SGHVS and CDR2 FQNEAQ come from the germline V gene. Written as DNA, the CDR3 is TGTGCCAGCAGCGCCAGGGGGTTACAAAATCAGCCCCAGCATTTT. Its translation: CASSARGLQNQPQHF.

The rearrangement joins TRBV5-6 to TRBJ2-2; 11 positions match TRBD2. The trim removed 3 bases at V and 5 bases at J, leaving 6 bases unmatched. Germline V CDR1 and CDR2: SGHDT, YYEEEE. The CDR3 length is 16 residues. This CDR3 is CASSSRLAGRTGELFF. Written as DNA, the CDR3 is TGTGCCAGCAGCTCTAGACTAGCGGGAAGGACCGGGGAGCTGTTTTTT.

A few counts support this clone. V gene TRBV10-2 combines with J gene TRBJ1-4, with D unresolved. V lost 6 bases to trimming and J lost 8 bases, with 16 bases between them. CDR3 length equals 14 residues. Germline CDR1 is WSHSY and CDR2 is SAAADI. Written as DNA, the CDR3 is TGCGCCAGCAGCGACGACCAAGCGGAGGAAAAACTGTTTTTT. Translated, it gives CASSDDQAEEKLFF.

This sequence joins TRBV19 and TRBJ2-1, with a possible D match to TRBD2 (5 bases). The CDR3 loop spans 16 amino acids. The V gene's germline CDR1 is LNHDA and CDR2 SQIVND (reference sequence). The V end was cut by 9 bases, the J end by 7 bases, with 25 bases between. The CDR3 here is CASMEAAGGWLNEQFF. DNA of the CDR3: TGTGCCAGCATGGAGGCGGCGGGCGGGTGGTTGAATGAGCAGTTCTTC.

The chain combines TRBV7-9 with TRBJ2-3, with 7 positions matching TRBD2. Trimming removed 3 bases from V and 2 bases from J; junction bases left unmatched: 11. Germline-derived CDR1 and CDR2 are SEHNR and FQNEAQ (reference sequence). CDR3 length equals 17 residues. The DNA for the CDR3 is TGTGCCAGCAGCTTCGGAGCGGGACCGTATCTCACAGATACGCAGTATTTT. It encodes CASSFGAGPYLTDTQYF.

The chain has TRBV9 and TRBJ1-4; D is perhaps TRBD1 (6 bases). The germline V gene encodes CDR1 SGDLS and CDR2 YYNGEE. The CDR3 sequence is 14 residues long. V lost 1 base to trimming and J lost 6 bases, with 10 bases between them. The CDR3 is CASSVRGYDEKLFF. In nucleotides, the CDR3 is TGTGCCAGCAGCGTAAGGGGGTATGATGAAAAACTGTTTTTT. The complete variable domain, with remaining parts taken from reference TRBV9 and TRBJ1-4, reads DSGVTQTPKHLITATGQRVTLRCSPRSGDLSVYWYQQSLDQGLQFLIQYYNGEERAKGNILERFSAQQFPDLHSELNLSSLELGDSALYFCASSVRGYDEKLFFGSGTQLSVL.

The chain recombines TRBV10-3 with TRBJ1-3, with no clear D. From germline, CDR1 is ENHRY and CDR2 SYGVKD. There are 15 residues in the CDR3. With 3 bases removed from V and 0 bases from J, the gap between germline ends came to 9 bases. This chain's CDR3 is CAISDMSGSGNTIYF. The CDR3 bases are TGTGCCATCAGTGACATGAGTGGCTCTGGAAACACCATATATTTT.

This clone appeared a single time. The gene calls are TRBV25-1 and TRBJ2-1; D not resolved. The CDR3 runs to 12 residues. V was shortened by 5 bases and J by 8 bases, with 10 bases between the two germline ends. Germline V gene data show CDR1 as MGHDK and CDR2 as SYGVNS. The CDR3, as DNA: TGTGCCAGCAGTCTCTCAGGCGATGAGCAGTTCTTC. It specifies CASSLSGDEQFF. The full variable domain, its missing parts supplied by reference TRBV25-1 and TRBJ2-1, is EADIYQTPRYLVIGTGKKITLECSQTMGHDKMYWYQQDPGMELHLIHYSYGVNSTEKGDLSSESTVSRIRTEHFPLTLESARPSHTSQYLCASSLSGDEQFFGPGTRLTVL.

The table lists this clone with a few counts. The chain joins TRBV7-7 to TRBJ2-1; TRBD2 agrees at 7 bases. This CDR3 is built from 14 residues. The trim removed 1 base at V and 10 bases at J, leaving 7 bases unmatched. CDR1 and CDR2 (germline): SSHAT, FNYEAQ (reference sequence). CDR3 residues: CASSLGASGGEQFF. The CDR3 DNA is TGTGCCAGCAGCTTAGGGGCTAGCGGAGGGGAGCAGTTCTTC.

This clone was found a few times. The chain combines TRBV9 with TRBJ1-2, with 8 bases fitting TRBD1. This CDR3 has 15 amino acids. Germline V CDR1 and CDR2: SGDLS, YYNGEE. V lost 5 bases, J lost 0 bases, and 6 bases stayed unmatched. Here the CDR3 reads CASRRADRANYGYTF. The DNA of the CDR3 is TGTGCCAGCAGGCGAGCGGACAGGGCTAACTATGGCTACACCTTC.

The genes are TRBV28 and TRBJ1-4; TRBD1 matches 8 bases. Germline V CDR1 and CDR2: MDHEN, SYDVKM. The CDR3 has 14 residues. J lost 8 bases, V lost 8 bases, and 10 bases had no gene match. Written as DNA, the CDR3 is TGTGCCAGCGTCGAGGGGCAGGGGGCAGAAAAACTGTTTTTT. It codes for CASVEGQGAEKLFF.

This clone was picked up a small number of times. The chain carries TRBV5-1 and TRBJ2-1; 16 bases map to TRBD2. The junction had 14 bases not matched to a gene; V was cut back by 4 bases and J by 7 bases. This CDR3 contains 19 residues. Germline CDR1 and CDR2: SGHRS and YFSETQ. The CDR3 nucleotides read TGCGCCAGCAGCCCGGAAGGGACTAGCGGGAGGGCCCGTGGGAATGAGCAGTTCTTC. Translated: CASSPEGTSGRARGNEQFF.

The chain is built from TRBV4-1 and TRBJ1-4, with 7 bases identical to TRBD1. From germline, CDR1 is MGHRA and CDR2 YSYEKL. Germline trimming cut 1 base from V and 3 bases from J; bases unmatched to any gene: 11. This CDR3 is 18 amino acids long. DNA of the CDR3: TGCGCCAGCAGCCAAGTTCCCTCCGCCAGGGGGTCTAATGAAAAACTGTTTTTT. Protein product: CASSQVPSARGSNEKLFF.

The chain uses TRBV6-1 and TRBJ2-3; D is unclear. This CDR3 has 12 residues. Trimming removed 5 bases at V and 0 bases at J, with 3 bases between. Looked up from germline, CDR1 is MNHNS and CDR2 is SASEGT. The CDR3 DNA follows: TGTGCCAGCAGTCAAAGCACAGATACGCAGTATTTT. Its translation is CASSQSTDTQYF.